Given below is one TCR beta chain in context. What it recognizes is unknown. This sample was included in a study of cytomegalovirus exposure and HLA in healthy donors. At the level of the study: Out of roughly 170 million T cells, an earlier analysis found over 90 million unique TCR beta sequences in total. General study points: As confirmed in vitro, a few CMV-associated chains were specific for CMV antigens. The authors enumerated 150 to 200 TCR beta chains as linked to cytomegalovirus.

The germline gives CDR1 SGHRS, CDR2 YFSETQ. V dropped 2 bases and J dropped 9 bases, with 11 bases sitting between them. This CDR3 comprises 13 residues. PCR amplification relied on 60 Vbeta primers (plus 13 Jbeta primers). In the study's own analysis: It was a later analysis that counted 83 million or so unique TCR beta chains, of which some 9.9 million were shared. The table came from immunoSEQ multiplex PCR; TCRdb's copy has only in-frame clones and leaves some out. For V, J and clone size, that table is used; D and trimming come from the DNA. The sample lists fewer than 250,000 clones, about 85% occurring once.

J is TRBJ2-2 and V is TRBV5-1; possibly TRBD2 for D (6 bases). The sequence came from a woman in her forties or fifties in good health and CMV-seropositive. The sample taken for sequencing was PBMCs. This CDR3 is CASSFGGPRELFF. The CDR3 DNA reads TGCGCCAGCAGCTTCGGAGGGCCACGGGAGCTGTTTTTT. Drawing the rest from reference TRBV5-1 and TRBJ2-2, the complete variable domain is KAGVTQTPRYLIKTRGQQVTLSCSPISGHRSVSWYQQTPGQGLQFLFEYFSETQRNKGNFPGRFSGRQFSNSRSEMNVSTLELGDSALYLCASSFGGPRELFFGEGSRLTVL.